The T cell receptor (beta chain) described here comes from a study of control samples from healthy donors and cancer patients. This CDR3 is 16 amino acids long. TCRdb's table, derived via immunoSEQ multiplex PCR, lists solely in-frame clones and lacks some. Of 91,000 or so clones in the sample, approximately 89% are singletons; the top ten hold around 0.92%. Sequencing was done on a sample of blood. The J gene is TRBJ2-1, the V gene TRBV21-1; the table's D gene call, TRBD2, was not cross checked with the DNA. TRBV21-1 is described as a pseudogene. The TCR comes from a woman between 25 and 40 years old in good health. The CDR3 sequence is CASSKVSSGSQNEQFF. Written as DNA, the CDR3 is TGTGCCAGCAGCAAAGTATCTAGCGGGAGTCAAAATGAGCAGTTCTTC.